Listed below are T cell receptor beta chains from one sample, sequenced in a study of T-cell reconstitution after alpha-beta-depleted transplantation in children. MiXCR, applied by TCRdb to the PCR reads, yields one record per CDR3 protein. The sample shows 190,000 or so distinct CDR3 sequences, over 5.5% of them seen only once. The material was PBMCs from the stem cell graft donor, obtained from the stem cell graft. The receptor source for this set is a human donor who donated a stem cell graft to a child with Wiskott-Aldrich syndrome. The CDR3 runs from the conserved cysteine through the conserved F or W. A D gene is named only where the DNA matches it firmly. Only part of the rows carry a size: once, few, many, or a class if the clone is expanded.

clone_size | j_call | d_call | v_call | cdr3_nt | cdr3_aa
many | TRBJ2-7 | - | TRBV12-3/TRBV12-4 | TGTGCCAGCAGTTCGGAACAAGTTGGGGGGCGCTCCTACGAGCAGTACTTC | CASSSEQVGGRSYEQYF
many | TRBJ2-5 | TRBD1 | TRBV5-1 | TGCGCCAGCAAACCGACAGGGGGTGTCTCGGAGACCCAGTACTTC | CASKPTGGVSETQYF
- | TRBJ2-2 | - | TRBV5-4 | TGTGCCAGCAGCTTGGACAGGGAGGCCGGGGAGCTGTTTTTT | CASSLDREAGELFF
few | TRBJ1-4 | TRBD1 | TRBV20-1 | TGCAGTGCAAGCGGGACAGGGGGGGAAAAACTGTTTTTT | CSASGTGGEKLFF
many | TRBJ2-1 | TRBD1 | TRBV15 | TGTGCCACCAGCAGTACTATCATGGGGACAGATTACAATGAGCAGTTCTTC | CATSSTIMGTDYNEQFF
- | TRBJ2-1 | TRBD1 | TRBV2 | TGTGCCAGCAGTGGGGAAGAGTTTGGACAGGGGCGCAGGGTTGATGAGCAGTTCTTC | CASSGEEFGQGRRVDEQFF
many | TRBJ2-7 | - | TRBV10-3 | TGTGCCATCAGTGATGGGGGGCATTACGAGCAGTACTTC | CAISDGGHYEQYF
- | TRBJ2-7 | TRBD1 | TRBV30 | TGTGCCTGTTCTCCGGGACAGGTACGCTTC | CACSPGQVRF
many | TRBJ2-1 | TRBD2 | TRBV29-1 | TGCAGCGTTGGCTCTAGCGGTTACGGTGAGCAGTTCTTC | CSVGSSGYGEQFF
few | TRBJ1-5 | TRBD1 | TRBV20-1 | TGCAGTGCTACTAATCTGGGGACAGGGGAGGATCAGCCCCAGCATTTT | CSATNLGTGEDQPQHF
many | TRBJ2-7 | - | TRBV5-1 | TGCGCCAGCAGCTTGGGTCGGGGAGGAAGGAACGAGCAGTACTTC | CASSLGRGGRNEQYF
many | TRBJ2-1 | TRBD2 | TRBV14 | TGTGCCAGCAGCCCCTTGGGCGGGAGTAACTACAATGAGCAGTTCTTC | CASSPLGGSNYNEQFF
many | TRBJ2-5 | TRBD1 | TRBV12-3/TRBV12-4 | TGTGCCAGCACCCTGGGACAGGGTTACAAGACCCAGTACTTC | CASTLGQGYKTQYF
many | TRBJ1-5 | TRBD1 | TRBV7-2 | TGTGCCAGCAGCGCCGGACAGGGGAAGAATCAGCCCCAGCATTTT | CASSAGQGKNQPQHF
many | TRBJ2-7 | TRBD1 | TRBV5-1 | TGCGCCAGCAGCCAAGAACAGGGGGCCTTCTCCTACGAGCAGTACTTC | CASSQEQGAFSYEQYF
few | TRBJ2-1 | TRBD2 | TRBV19 | TGTGCCAGTAGTATAGATACGGAGCGGGGAACGATCCACAATGAGCAGTTCTTC | CASSIDTERGTIHNEQFF
few | TRBJ2-5 | - | TRBV14 | TGTGCCAGCAGCCAAGATAGGAGGGACTACCAAGAGACCCAGTACTTC | CASSQDRRDYQETQYF
- | TRBJ1-1 | TRBD1 | TRBV7-2 | TGTGCCAGCAGCTCGGGACAGGGGGCGTTTTCCGAAGCTTTCTTT | CASSSGQGAFSEAFF
many | TRBJ1-1 | - | TRBV12-3/TRBV12-4 | TGTGCCAGCAGTTTCACCTCAGACCGCACTGAAGCTTTCTTT | CASSFTSDRTEAFF
- | TRBJ2-1 | - | TRBV5-6 | TGTGCCATCAGCCCCGGGCTCCACAATGAGCAGTTCTTC | CAISPGLHNEQFF
many | TRBJ2-7 | - | TRBV12-3/TRBV12-4 | TGTGCCAGCAGCACGGACGGTCTGGGTGGGTACGAGCAGTACTTC | CASSTDGLGGYEQYF
many | TRBJ2-7 | TRBD1 | TRBV6-5 | TGTGCCAGCAGCCAAAGCACAGGGGGGGAGCAGTACTTC | CASSQSTGGEQYF
many | TRBJ1-4 | - | TRBV10-3 | TGTGCCATCAGCCCCGGGAATGAAAAACTGTTTTTT | CAISPGNEKLFF
- | TRBJ2-5 | - | TRBV5-1 | TGCGCCAGCAGCTTGGGACCTTTTGAGGCGGGGGCACAAGAGACCCAGTACTTC | CASSLGPFEAGAQETQYF
many | TRBJ2-5 | TRBD2 | TRBV12-3/TRBV12-4 | TGTGCCAGCAGCCCATCGCGAATTAGCGGGAGGGAAGAGACCCAGTACTTC | CASSPSRISGREETQYF
many | TRBJ2-7 | - | TRBV20-1 | TGCAGTGCTAGACAGGCAGGAAGCTCCTACGAGCAGTACTTC | CSARQAGSSYEQYF
many | TRBJ2-1 | TRBD2 | TRBV6-2/TRBV6-3 | TGTGCCAGCAGTTTCCAGCGGGGGGGGAGGGATGAGCAGTTCTTC | CASSFQRGGRDEQFF
- | TRBJ1-2 | - | TRBV6-1 | TGTGCCAGCAGTCAGGGACGTTGGGTGGGTGGCTACACCTTC | CASSQGRWVGGYTF
many | TRBJ1-6 | - | TRBV12-3/TRBV12-4 | TGTGCCAGCTCCGGGGGCTCCTATAATTCACCCCTCCACTTT | CASSGGSYNSPLHF
- | TRBJ1-5 | TRBD1 | TRBV7-9 | TGTGCCAGCAGCGGGACAGGTTATGGGAATCAGCCCCAGCATTTT | CASSGTGYGNQPQHF
many | TRBJ1-3 | - | TRBV7-2 | TGTGCCAGCAGCGGCAGGGTCCCTGGAAACACCATATATTTT | CASSGRVPGNTIYF
- | TRBJ1-1 | - | TRBV7-8 | TGTGCCAGCAGCTTAGCGAGGGGGGGAATCACTGAAGCTTTCTTT | CASSLARGGITEAFF
many | TRBJ1-2 | - | TRBV20-1 | TGCAGTGCTACGAACAACGCTAACTATGGCTACACCTTC | CSATNNANYGYTF
- | TRBJ2-3 | - | TRBV20-1 | TGCAGTGCTATGTGGCCGCTGGATTATTCCGATACGCAGTATTTT | CSAMWPLDYSDTQYF
many | TRBJ2-3 | - | TRBV7-6 | TGTGCCAGCAGCTTAGTTGTGGGAGCACCCCCACACACAGATACGCAGTATTTT | CASSLVVGAPPHTDTQYF
few | TRBJ2-7 | - | TRBV5-1 | TGCGCCAGCAGCTTGACAGGGATGTCAAAAGAGCAGTACTTC | CASSLTGMSKEQYF
many | TRBJ2-1 | - | TRBV7-2 | TGTGCCAGCAGCTCCCAAACGTGGGCCGCCCGAAATGAGCAGTTCTTC | CASSSQTWAARNEQFF
- | TRBJ1-6 | TRBD1 | TRBV20-1 | TGCAGTGCTCAAGGGGGCGATTCACCCCTCCACTTT | CSAQGGDSPLHF